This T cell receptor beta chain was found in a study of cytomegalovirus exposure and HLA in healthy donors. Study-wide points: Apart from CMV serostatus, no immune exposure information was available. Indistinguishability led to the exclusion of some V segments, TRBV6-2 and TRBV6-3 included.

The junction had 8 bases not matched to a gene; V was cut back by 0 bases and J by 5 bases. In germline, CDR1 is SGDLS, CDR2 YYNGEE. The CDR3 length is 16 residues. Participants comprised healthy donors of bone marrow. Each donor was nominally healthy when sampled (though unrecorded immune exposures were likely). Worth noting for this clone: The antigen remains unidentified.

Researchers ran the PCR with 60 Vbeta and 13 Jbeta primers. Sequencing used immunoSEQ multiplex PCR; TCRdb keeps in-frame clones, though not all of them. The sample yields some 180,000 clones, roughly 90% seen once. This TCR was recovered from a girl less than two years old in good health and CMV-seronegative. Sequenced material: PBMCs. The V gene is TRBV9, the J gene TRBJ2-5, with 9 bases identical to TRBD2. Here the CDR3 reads CASSVGLAGVGETQYF. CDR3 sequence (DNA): TGTGCCAGCAGCGTAGGGTTAGCGGGAGTGGGGGAGACCCAGTACTTC.